The present TCR beta chain was sequenced within a study of beta chain features in type 1 diabetes. The V gene's germline CDR1 is SGHTA and CDR2 FQGNSA. V shed 5 bases, J shed 7 bases, and the junction held 7 bases outside the gene matches. The CDR3 runs to 15 residues. Reverse transcription of all isolated RNA meant that expressed TCRB transcripts were sequenced. Profiling relied on immunoSEQ multiplex PCR, and the TCRdb table lists in-frame clones only, not all of them. The top ten hold 0.046% of the sample, which has around 450,000 clones, over 9.5% seen once. Sequenced sample: naive CD4+ T cells from blood. V usage is TRBV7-2 and J usage is TRBJ2-1; 11 bases map to TRBD2. This receptor was taken from a woman between 18 and 30 years old in good health. Here the CDR3 reads CASSPPSGRLNEQFF. The CDR3 DNA follows: TGTGCCAGCAGCCCCCCTAGCGGGAGGCTAAATGAGCAGTTCTTC.